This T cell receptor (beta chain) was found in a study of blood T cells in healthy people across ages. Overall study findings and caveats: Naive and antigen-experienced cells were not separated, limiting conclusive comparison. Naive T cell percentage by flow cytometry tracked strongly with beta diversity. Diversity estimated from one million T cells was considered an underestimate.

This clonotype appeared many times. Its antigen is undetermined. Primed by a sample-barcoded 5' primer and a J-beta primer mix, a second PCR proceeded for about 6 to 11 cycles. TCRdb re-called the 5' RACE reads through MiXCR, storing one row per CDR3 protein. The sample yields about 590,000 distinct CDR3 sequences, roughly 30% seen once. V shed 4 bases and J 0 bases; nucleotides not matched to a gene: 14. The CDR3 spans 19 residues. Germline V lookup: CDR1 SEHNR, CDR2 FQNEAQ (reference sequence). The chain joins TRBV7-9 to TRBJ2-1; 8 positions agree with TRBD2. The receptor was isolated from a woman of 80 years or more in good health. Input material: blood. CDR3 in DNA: TGTGCCAGCAGCTCATTAGGGGATCTTGCGGGGGGCTCCTACAATGAGCAGTTCTTC. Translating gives CASSSLGDLAGGSYNEQFF.